The TCR beta chain under discussion was sequenced for a study of blood T cells in healthy people across ages. Overall study findings and caveats: No one knew whether donors had CMV, which possibly confounded expanded clonotype changes. TCR beta diversity was tightly associated with the proportion of naive T cells.

In its sample, this clonotype was seen once. Antigen specificity is unknown. The CDR3 sequence is 17 residues long. Trimming cost V 6 bases and J 0 bases; bases outside gene matches: 13. Germline CDR1 is MNHNS and CDR2 is SASEGT. Primers used in a second PCR of about 7 to 11 cycles were a sample-barcoded 5' primer and a J-beta primer mix. TCRdb reprocessed the 5' RACE reads with MiXCR, giving one entry per CDR3 protein. The profile shows hundreds of thousands of distinct CDR3 sequences, 21% of them singletons. The receptor comes from a man aged 70 or older in good health. The chain couples TRBV6-1 to TRBJ1-2, with 7 bases identical to TRBD1. The specimen was blood. The chain's CDR3 is CASRVWDSGQSNYGYTF. Here the CDR3 DNA reads TGTGCCAGCAGAGTGTGGGACAGCGGACAGTCTAACTATGGCTACACCTTC.